The T cell receptor beta chain described here comes from a study of blood T cells in healthy people across ages. A second 7 to 11 cycle PCR used barcoded and J-beta primers. TCRdb re-called the 5' RACE reads with MiXCR, one entry per CDR3 protein. The table shows 1.5 million to 1.9 million distinct CDR3 sequences, with approximately 43% occurring only once. In the case of this clonotype: The antigen remains undetermined.

Findings and caveats of the study: In these data, TCR beta diversity tracked strongly with naive T cell percentage. With age, beta diversity per million T cells declined roughly linearly, significantly by 30 to 40.

Per the germline V gene, CDR1 is MNHEY and CDR2 is SMNVEV (reference sequence). The length of the CDR3 is 11 residues. The V end was cut by 10 bases, the J end by 6 bases, with 9 bases between. The sequenced material came from blood. The origin of this receptor is a woman in her late teens or twenties in good health. The chain has TRBV27 and TRBJ2-2; D gene ambiguous. The CDR3 sequence: CATCGSGELFF. The CDR3 DNA reads as TGTGCCACCTGTGGTTCCGGGGAGCTGTTTTTT.